Given below is one T cell receptor (beta chain) in context. This entry is derived from a study of response to subunit inactivated influenza vaccine. Germline-derived CDR1 and CDR2 are MNHEY and SVGAGI. This CDR3 has 14 residues. Trimming stripped 2 bases from V and 3 bases from J, with 8 bases between. TCRdb passed the RT-PCR reads through MiXCR, listing each CDR3 protein once. This table holds hundreds of thousands of distinct CDR3 sequences, roughly 27% found once. The sequences come from CD4+ T cells sorted from PBMCs, collected roughly 5 days after vaccination. This TCR derives from a man aged 45-65 years who received an inactivated influenza vaccine. The chain combines TRBV6-5 with TRBJ1-5; maybe TRBD1 (5 bases). CDR3 amino acids: CASSYTRDNQPQHF. The CDR3 DNA reads as TGTGCCAGCAGTTACACCAGGGACAATCAGCCCCAGCATTTT.